The rows below give T cell receptor beta chains drawn from one sample of a study of shared clonotypes between healthy human individuals. Generated by immunoSEQ multiplex PCR, the TCRdb table keeps only in-frame clones and is missing some. The sample shows under 600,000 clones, 90% to 97% of them seen only once. The sequenced sample consisted of naive CD4+ T cells sorted from blood. These receptors were collected from a young woman in good health. Each CDR3 is given with its conserved first and last residue. D genes are given only for firm matches. Some rows have no size entry. The others give once, few or many, or a class for an expanded clone.

>TRBV14|TRBJ1-4|NA|TRBD1
TGTGCCAGCAGTCTACAGGGGGCGGGGGAAAAACTGTTTTTT
CASSLQGAGEKLFF
>TRBV6-7|TRBJ1-4|NA|NA
TGTGCCAGCAGTTATCCGCAGGGCTTTTGGTGGGAAAAACTGTTTTTT
CASSYPQGFWWEKLFF
>TRBV5-1|TRBJ2-7|few|NA
TGCGCCAGCAGCTTGGGGTACAGCTCCTACGAGCAGTACTTC
CASSLGYSSYEQYF
>TRBV10-1|TRBJ2-1|NA|NA
TGCGCCAGCAGTGAGTCGGACGGGAGCCACAATGAGCAGTTCTTC
CASSESDGSHNEQFF
>TRBV5-1|TRBJ2-5|once|NA
TGCGCCAGCAGCTTTGCAGACCAAGAGACCCAGTACTTC
CASSFADQETQYF
>TRBV6-5|TRBJ2-7|NA|TRBD2
TGTGCCAGCAGTGCCCTGACTAGCGGGACCTACGAGCAGTACTTC
CASSALTSGTYEQYF
>TRBV5-1|TRBJ2-7|once|NA
TGCGCCAGCAGCTTGGGCGGGGGCACCTACGAGCAGTACTTC
CASSLGGGTYEQYF
>TRBV7-9|TRBJ2-7|NA|TRBD2
TGTGCCAGCAGCTTTGCCGGGACTACCTCCTACGAGCAGTACTTC
CASSFAGTTSYEQYF
>TRBV2|TRBJ2-7|NA|NA
TGTGCCAGCAGGCTTTCAGGTAGCTCCTACGAGCAGTACTTC
CASRLSGSSYEQYF
>TRBV7-9|TRBJ2-7|once|NA
TGTGCCAGCAGCTTGAACCGGGACGGTCCCTACGAGCAGTACTTC
CASSLNRDGPYEQYF
>TRBV2|TRBJ2-1|NA|TRBD2
TGTGCCAGCAGGAGACTAGCGGACCCCCGCAATGAGCAGTTCTTC
CASRRLADPRNEQFF
>TRBV28|TRBJ1-1|NA|NA
TGTGCCAGCAGTCAGGCCGGCGCAGGGGCCGACCTAGACACTGAAGCTTTCTTT
CASSQAGAGADLDTEAFF
>TRBV7-9|TRBJ1-2|NA|NA
TGTGCCAGCAGTCAGACAGAGATATATGGCTACACCTTC
CASSQTEIYGYTF
>TRBV2|TRBJ1-1|NA|TRBD1
TGTGCCAGCAGTTCGTATCCGGGACAGGGGATGAACACTGAAGCTTTCTTT
CASSSYPGQGMNTEAFF
>TRBV7-6|TRBJ1-1|NA|NA
TGTGCCAGCAGCTTTATGAGGAACACTGAAGCTTTCTTT
CASSFMRNTEAFF
>TRBV4-1|TRBJ2-7|once|TRBD1
TGCGCCAGCAGCCAAGGTCCGGGACAGACGTACGAGCAGTACTTC
CASSQGPGQTYEQYF
>TRBV6-1|TRBJ1-5|NA|NA
TGTGCCAGCAGTGAAAGGAAGGGCGGCAATCAGCCCCAGCATTTT
CASSERKGGNQPQHF
>TRBV7-9|TRBJ1-4|once|NA
TGTGCCAGCAGCTTAGTTCCGGGGGCTAATGAAAAACTGTTTTTT
CASSLVPGANEKLFF
>TRBV29-1|TRBJ1-2|NA|NA
TGCAGCGTTGAATGGGAAACCTATGGCTACACCTTC
CSVEWETYGYTF
>TRBV11-1|TRBJ2-7|once|TRBD2
TGTGCCAGCAGCAGACCGGGACTAGCTGTACAGGAGCAGTACTTC
CASSRPGLAVQEQYF
>TRBV2|TRBJ2-2|NA|TRBD1
TGTGCCAGCAGATATTATGGAGGGACAGGGACAAACACCGGGGAGCTGTTTTTT
CASRYYGGTGTNTGELFF
>TRBV18|TRBJ2-7|NA|TRBD2
TGTGCCAGCTCACCACCGTCACTAGCGGGGTACGAGCAGTACTTC
CASSPPSLAGYEQYF
>TRBV18|TRBJ2-7|NA|NA
TGTGCCAGCTCACCACCGGGGGCCGCATCCTACGAGCAGTACTTC
CASSPPGAASYEQYF
>TRBV5-1|TRBJ2-5|NA|TRBD2
TGCGCCAGCAGCCTGGGACTAGCGGGGGCCGGTGAGACCCAGTACTTC
CASSLGLAGAGETQYF
>TRBV10-1|TRBJ1-1|NA|NA
TGCGCCAGCAGTGAGGGTTTCCTTAGGGTAAACACTGAAGCTTTCTTT
CASSEGFLRVNTEAFF
>TRBV28|TRBJ2-7|NA|TRBD2
TGTGCCAGCAGTTTATCTGGCGGGAGTAGTTACGAGCAGTACTTC
CASSLSGGSSYEQYF
>TRBV19|TRBJ2-2|NA|NA
TGTGCCAGTAGTATGCCGGGTCTGGGCGGGGAGCTGTTTTTT
CASSMPGLGGELFF
>TRBV7-2|TRBJ2-7|NA|TRBD1
TGTGCCAGCAGCGTTAGTTCCCAGACCGGGACAGACTCCTACGAGCAGTACTTC
CASSVSSQTGTDSYEQYF
>TRBV27|TRBJ1-1|once|TRBD1
TGTGCCAGCAGTCGGACAGGTCAAGTGGTAGCTTTCTTT
CASSRTGQVVAFF
>TRBV5-6|TRBJ1-2|NA|NA
TGTGCCAGCAGCTTCACAGGGTACTCCTATGGCTACACCTTC
CASSFTGYSYGYTF
>TRBV11-1|TRBJ2-7|NA|NA
TGTGCCAGCAGCTCGCTTTCCTACGAGCAGTACTTC
CASSSLSYEQYF
>TRBV19|TRBJ2-7|NA|TRBD1
TGTGCCAGTAGTATAGCGGGACAGGGCCCCTACGAGCAGTACTTC
CASSIAGQGPYEQYF
>TRBV4-1|TRBJ2-2|NA|NA
TGCGCCAGCAGCGGCAGCCGGGGTGCGAACACCGGGGAGCTGTTTTTT
CASSGSRGANTGELFF
>TRBV7-9|TRBJ2-1|NA|TRBD2
TGTGCCAGCAGCTTACGTTTCGGCGGGGGGACAAGAATTATCGATGAGCAGTTCTTC
CASSLRFGGGTRIIDEQFF
>TRBV10-3|TRBJ2-7|NA|TRBD2
TGTGCCATCAGCGTTAGCGGGAGAAGCTCCGAGCAGTACTTC
CAISVSGRSSEQYF
>TRBV6-1|TRBJ1-5|NA|NA
TGTGCCAGCAGTGAATACAGCAATCAGCCCCAGCATTTT
CASSEYSNQPQHF
>TRBV12-5|TRBJ1-1|NA|NA
TGTGCTAGTGGTTTGGCTTCTGAGAACACTGAAGCTTTCTTT
CASGLASENTEAFF
>TRBV30|TRBJ1-4|NA|TRBD1
TGTGCCTGGAGATTTGACAGGGCAACTAATGAAAAACTGTTTTTT
CAWRFDRATNEKLFF
>TRBV28|TRBJ1-1|NA|TRBD1
TGTGCCAGCACCAGCCATACGACAGGGTGGACTGAAGCTTTCTTT
CASTSHTTGWTEAFF
>TRBV28|TRBJ2-7|NA|TRBD2
TGTGCCAGCAGTTTAACGGGAGGGCCCTACGAGCAGTACTTC
CASSLTGGPYEQYF
>TRBV7-9|TRBJ1-1|once|TRBD1
TGTGCCAGCAGCCCAGGACAGGCCAACACTGAAGCTTTCTTT
CASSPGQANTEAFF
>TRBV27|TRBJ2-7|NA|NA
TGTGCCAGCAGTGCCCGGGACGGAGCTTACGAGCAGTACTTC
CASSARDGAYEQYF
>TRBV5-1|TRBJ2-2|once|TRBD2
TGCGCCAGCAGATGGACTAGCGGGAAGGCCGGGGAGCTGTTTTTT
CASRWTSGKAGELFF
>TRBV28|TRBJ1-3|NA|NA
TGTGCCAGCACTATAACAGGAGCTGGAAACACCATATATTTT
CASTITGAGNTIYF
>TRBV18|TRBJ2-6|NA|NA
TGTGCCAGCTCACTTTTCGGGACCCCCTCTTCTGGGGCCAACGTCCTGACTTTC
CASSLFGTPSSGANVLTF
>TRBV4-2|TRBJ2-7|NA|NA
TGTGCCAGCAGCCAACCTCGGAGAAACTCCTACGAGCAGTACTTC
CASSQPRRNSYEQYF
>TRBV28|TRBJ2-7|NA|TRBD2
TGTGCCAGCAGTTTTTATTTTGGGCTAGCGGGATCCTACGAGCAGTACTTC
CASSFYFGLAGSYEQYF
>TRBV2|TRBJ2-3|NA|NA
TGTGCCAGCAGGGGGTTTGGTCCCGCCACAGATACGCAGTATTTT
CASRGFGPATDTQYF
>TRBV7-9|TRBJ2-3|NA|TRBD1
TGTGCCAGCAGCGAAACGAGACAGGGGCGGAGCACAGATACGCAGTATTTT
CASSETRQGRSTDTQYF
>TRBV19|TRBJ1-5|NA|TRBD1
TGTGCCAGTAGTACGGGACAGGGTAGCAATCAGCCCCAGCATTTT
CASSTGQGSNQPQHF
>TRBV28|TRBJ2-6|NA|NA
TGTGCCAGCAGTTTATGGGGCTCTGGGGCCAACGTCCTGACTTTC
CASSLWGSGANVLTF
>TRBV11-2|TRBJ2-7|once|TRBD1
TGTGCCAGCAGTTTCAGCGCCGGGACAGGCTACGAGCAGTACTTC
CASSFSAGTGYEQYF
>TRBV7-3|TRBJ1-1|once|NA
TGTGCCAGCAGCTTCAGGGGTGGGGTTAACACTGAAGCTTTCTTT
CASSFRGGVNTEAFF
>TRBV5-1|TRBJ1-1|NA|NA
TGCGCCAGCAGCTTGGGCCAAGTAGGCACTGAAGCTTTCTTT
CASSLGQVGTEAFF